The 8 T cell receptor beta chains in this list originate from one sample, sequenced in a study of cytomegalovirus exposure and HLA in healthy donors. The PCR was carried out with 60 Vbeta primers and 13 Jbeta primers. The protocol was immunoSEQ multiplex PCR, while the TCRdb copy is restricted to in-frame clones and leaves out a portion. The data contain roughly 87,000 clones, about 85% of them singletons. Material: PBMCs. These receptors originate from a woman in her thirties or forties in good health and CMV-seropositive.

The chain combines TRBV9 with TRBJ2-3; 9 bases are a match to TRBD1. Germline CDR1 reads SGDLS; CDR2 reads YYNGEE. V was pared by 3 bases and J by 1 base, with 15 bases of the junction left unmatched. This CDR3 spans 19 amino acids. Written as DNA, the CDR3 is TGTGCCAGCAGCGGATATGGACAGGGGCGAGCTGAGGGCACAGATACGCAGTATTTT. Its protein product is CASSGYGQGRAEGTDTQYF.

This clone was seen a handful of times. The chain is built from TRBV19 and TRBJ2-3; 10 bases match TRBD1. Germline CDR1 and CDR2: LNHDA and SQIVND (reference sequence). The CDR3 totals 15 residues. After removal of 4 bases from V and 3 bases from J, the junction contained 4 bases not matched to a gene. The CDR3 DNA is TGTGCCAGTAGTACCCGACAGGGGGCTACAGATACGCAGTATTTT. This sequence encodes CASSTRQGATDTQYF. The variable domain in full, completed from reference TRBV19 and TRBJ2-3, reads DGGITQSPKYLFRKEGQNVTLSCEQNLNHDAMYWYRQDPGQGLRLIYYSQIVNDFQKGDIAEGYSVSREKKESFPLTVTSAQKNPTAFYLCASSTRQGATDTQYFGPGTRLTVL.

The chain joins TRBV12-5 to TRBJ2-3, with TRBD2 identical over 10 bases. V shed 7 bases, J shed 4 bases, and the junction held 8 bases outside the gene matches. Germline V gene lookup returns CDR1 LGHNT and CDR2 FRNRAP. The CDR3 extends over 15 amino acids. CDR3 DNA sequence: TGTGCTAGTGCCCGGCGCGGGACTAGCGCAGATACGCAGTATTTT. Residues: CASARRGTSADTQYF. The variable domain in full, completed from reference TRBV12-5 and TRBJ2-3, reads DARVTQTPRHKVTEMGQEVTMRCQPILGHNTVFWYRQTMMQGLELLAYFRNRAPLDDSGMPKDRFSAEMPDATLATLKIQPSEPRDSAVYFCASARRGTSADTQYFGPGTRLTVL.

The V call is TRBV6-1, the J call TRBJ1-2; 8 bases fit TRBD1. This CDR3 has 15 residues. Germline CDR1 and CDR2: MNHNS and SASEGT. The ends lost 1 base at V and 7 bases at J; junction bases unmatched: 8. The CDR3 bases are TGTGCCAGCAGTGAAGTCCCGGACAGGGTATTTGGCTACACCTTC. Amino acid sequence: CASSEVPDRVFGYTF.

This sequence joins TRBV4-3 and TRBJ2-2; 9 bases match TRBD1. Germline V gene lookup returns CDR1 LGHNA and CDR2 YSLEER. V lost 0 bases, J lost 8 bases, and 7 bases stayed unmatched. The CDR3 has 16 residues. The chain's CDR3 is CASSQEGQGLPGELFF. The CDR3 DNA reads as TGCGCCAGCAGCCAAGAGGGACAGGGCCTCCCGGGGGAGCTGTTTTTT.

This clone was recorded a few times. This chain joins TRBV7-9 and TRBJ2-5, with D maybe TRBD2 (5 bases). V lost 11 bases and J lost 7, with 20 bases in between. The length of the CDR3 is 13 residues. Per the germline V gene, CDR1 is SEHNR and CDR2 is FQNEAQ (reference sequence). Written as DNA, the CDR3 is TGTGCCGCGGTCGGCGAGGACTTGGGGACCCAGTACTTC. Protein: CAAVGEDLGTQYF.

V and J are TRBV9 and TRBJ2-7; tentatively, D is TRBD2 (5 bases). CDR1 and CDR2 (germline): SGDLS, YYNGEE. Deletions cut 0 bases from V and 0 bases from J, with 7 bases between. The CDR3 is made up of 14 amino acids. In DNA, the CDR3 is TGTGCCAGCAGCGTAGGAGGGATCTCCTACGAGCAGTACTTC. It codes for CASSVGGISYEQYF.

The CDR3 reads CASSVAWGGNTEAFF. The CDR3 DNA reads as TGTGCCAGCAGCGTAGCTTGGGGGGGGAACACTGAAGCTTTCTTT. The chain recombines TRBV9 with TRBJ1-1, with D maybe TRBD1 (5 bases). This CDR3 has 15 residues. V was trimmed by 0 bases and J by 1 base, leaving 10 bases between them. The V gene's germline CDR1 is SGDLS and CDR2 YYNGEE.